These 9 T cell receptor beta chains were all obtained from the same sample, sequenced in a study of T cells in localized non-small cell lung cancer. Assay used: immunoSEQ multiplex PCR; TCRdb lists only in-frame clones, some missing. The sample has roughly 21,000 clones; 70% to 90% are singletons. Sample: peripheral blood mononuclear cells, taken before any cancer treatment. These receptors were obtained from a male donor aged 60 or over with stage II lung adenocarcinoma.

The CDR3 is CATASGGWETQYF. The CDR3 DNA sequence: TGTGCCACCGCTTCGGGAGGTTGGGAGACCCAGTACTTC. The J gene is TRBJ2-5, the V gene TRBV6-1; 7 bases map to TRBD2. The trim removed 10 bases at V and 5 bases at J, leaving 10 bases unmatched. Germline-derived CDR1 and CDR2 are MNHNS and SASEGT. There are 13 residues in the CDR3.

The rearrangement links TRBV7-9 to TRBJ2-2, with D perhaps matching TRBD1 or TRBD2 (5 bases each). The length of the CDR3 is 16 residues. The germline gives CDR1 SEHNR, CDR2 FQNEAQ (reference sequence). V lost 3 bases and J lost 3, with 14 bases in between. In nucleotides, the CDR3 is TGTGCCAGCAGCTTTTCTCTTCAGGGAGACACCGGGGAGCTGTTTTTT. It codes for CASSFSLQGDTGELFF.

The V call is TRBV11-2, the J call TRBJ2-1, with TRBD1 matching over 10 bases. The V and J ends lost 1 base and 4 bases, in that order; junction bases with no gene match: 4. Germline loops: CDR1 SGHAT, CDR2 FQNNGV. This CDR3 region has 16 residues. CDR3 DNA: TGTGCCAGCAGCTTAGGTAGGACAGGGGGTTACAATGAGCAGTTCTTC. This codes for CASSLGRTGGYNEQFF. The whole variable domain, remainder taken from reference TRBV11-2 and TRBJ2-1, is EAGVAQSPRYKIIEKRQSVAFWCNPISGHATLYWYQQILGQGPKLLIQFQNNGVVDDSQLPKDRFSAERLKGVDSTLKIQPAKLEDSAVYLCASSLGRTGGYNEQFFGPGTRLTVL.

The V call is TRBV28, the J call TRBJ1-6; a possible D gene is TRBD1 (6 bases). From germline, CDR1 is MDHEN and CDR2 SYDVKM. V was trimmed by 7 bases and J by 6 bases, leaving 7 bases between them. The length of the CDR3 is 12 residues. In DNA form, the CDR3 reads TGTGCCAGCAACAGGGCTAATTCACCCCTCCACTTT. Its translation is CASNRANSPLHF.

The chain has TRBV10-2 and TRBJ1-3; 11 bases line up with TRBD1. CDR1 and CDR2 from the germline V gene are WSHSY and SAAADI. Germline trimming cut 8 bases from V and 3 bases from J; bases unmatched to any gene: 9. This CDR3 region has 16 residues. The CDR3 loop is CASSGWTGGIGNTIYF. The CDR3 coding sequence is TGCGCCAGCTCTGGATGGACAGGGGGCATTGGAAACACCATATATTTT.

The gene calls are TRBV5-1 and TRBJ2-2, with 7 bases matching TRBD2. CDR3 length: 16 amino acids. V was pared by 4 bases and J by 4 bases, with 10 bases of the junction left unmatched. CDR1 SGHRS and CDR2 YFSETQ come from the germline V gene. Here the CDR3 DNA reads TGCGCCAGCAGCCCCCACCGGGACTACACCACCGGGGAGCTGTTTTTT. Translated, it gives CASSPHRDYTTGELFF. Based on the CDR3 plus reference TRBV5-1 and TRBJ2-2, the full variable domain is KAGVTQTPRYLIKTRGQQVTLSCSPISGHRSVSWYQQTPGQGLQFLFEYFSETQRNKGNFPGRFSGRQFSNSRSEMNVSTLELGDSALYLCASSPHRDYTTGELFFGEGSRLTVL.

V is TRBV7-9 and J is TRBJ1-1; D may be TRBD1 (5 bases). CDR1 is SEHNR and CDR2 is FQNEAQ in the germline V gene (reference sequence). The CDR3 consists of 10 residues. Trimming removed 6 bases at V and 12 bases at J, with 11 bases between. DNA of the CDR3: TGTGCCAGCAGTTCAGGGAGACCTTTCTTT. Translating gives CASSSGRPFF.

This chain links TRBV29-1 with TRBJ2-5; D may match TRBD1 or TRBD2 (5 bases each). This CDR3 spans 13 amino acids. V lost 4 bases and J 4 bases, leaving 13 bases between the germline ends. The germline V gene encodes CDR1 SQVTM and CDR2 ANQGSEA. The CDR3 spells CSVGAGGLETQYF. DNA for the CDR3: TGCAGCGTTGGGGCTGGGGGTTTAGAGACCCAGTACTTC. Filled out from reference TRBV29-1 and TRBJ2-5, the complete variable domain reads SAVISQKPSRDICQRGTSLTIQCQVDSQVTMMFWYRQQPGQSLTLIATANQGSEATYESGFVIDKFPISRPNLTFSTLTVSNMSPEDSSIYLCSVGAGGLETQYFGPGTRLLVL.

V is TRBV6-5 and J is TRBJ2-7; perhaps TRBD1 as D (6 bases). With 6 bases removed from V and 4 bases from J, the gap between germline ends came to 13 bases. CDR3 size: 13 residues. Germline V lookup: CDR1 MNHEY, CDR2 SVGAGI. The CDR3 is CASRLQGRYEQYF. CDR3 coding DNA: TGTGCCAGCAGGCTACAGGGAAGGTACGAGCAGTACTTC.